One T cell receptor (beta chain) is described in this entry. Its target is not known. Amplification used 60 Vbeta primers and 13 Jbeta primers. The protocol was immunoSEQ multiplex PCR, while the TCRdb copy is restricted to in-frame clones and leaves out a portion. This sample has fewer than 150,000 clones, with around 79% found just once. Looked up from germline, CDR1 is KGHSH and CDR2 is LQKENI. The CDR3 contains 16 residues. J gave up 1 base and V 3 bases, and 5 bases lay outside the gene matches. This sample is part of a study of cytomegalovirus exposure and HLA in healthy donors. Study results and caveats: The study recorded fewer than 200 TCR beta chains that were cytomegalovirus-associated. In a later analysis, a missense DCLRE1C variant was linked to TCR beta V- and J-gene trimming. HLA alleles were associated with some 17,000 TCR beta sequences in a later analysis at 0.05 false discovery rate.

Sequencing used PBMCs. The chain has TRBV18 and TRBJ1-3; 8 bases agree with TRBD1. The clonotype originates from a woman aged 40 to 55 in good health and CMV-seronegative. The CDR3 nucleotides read TGTGCCAGCTCACCGCCCAGGGGGCTATCTGGAAACACCATATATTTT. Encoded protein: CASSPPRGLSGNTIYF.